The 24 T cell receptor beta chains below all came from one sample that was sequenced in a study of blood T cells in healthy people across ages. For the second PCR, which ran for about 7 to 11 cycles, a sample-barcoded 5' primer and a J-beta primer mix were used. Using its own MiXCR run on the 5' RACE reads, TCRdb lists one record per CDR3 protein. Of 800,000 to 950,000 distinct CDR3 sequences detected, about 28% appear once; the ten largest clones hold about a tenth. A further study also used this sample, focusing on T cells of mothers and their children.

The sequenced sample consisted of blood. These receptors were collected from a woman aged 40 to 50 in good health.

This clonotype was picked up a small number of times. V is TRBV4-1 and J is TRBJ2-5; a possible D gene is TRBD1 (6 bases). The V end was cut by 0 bases, the J end by 6 bases, with 8 bases between. Per germline, CDR1 MGHRA and CDR2 YSYEKL. The length of the CDR3 is 13 residues. The CDR3 DNA is TGCGCCAGCAGCCAAGACAGGGGACAGACCCAGTACTTC. Amino acid sequence: CASSQDRGQTQYF.

This clonotype was counted many times. This rearrangement joins TRBV28 to TRBJ2-7; D possibly corresponds to TRBD1 (5 bases). The CDR3 sequence is 13 residues long. The V end was cut by 7 bases, the J end by 2 bases, with 12 bases between. Germline CDR1 MDHEN, CDR2 SYDVKM. In DNA, the CDR3 is TGTGCCAGCATCCCGCCAGGGCCCTACGAGCAGTACTTC. Its translation: CASIPPGPYEQYF.

At least ten counts were recorded for this clonotype. The genes are TRBV6-6 and TRBJ1-2; 7 nucleotides line up with TRBD1. The CDR3 loop spans 12 amino acids. Germline V gene data show CDR1 as MNHNY and CDR2 as SVGAGI (reference sequence). Trimming at V came to 6 bases and at J to 4 bases, leaving 2 bases not matched to a gene. The CDR3 reads CASRDRSYGYTF. CDR3 in DNA: TGTGCCAGCAGGGACAGGAGCTATGGCTACACCTTC.

In the case of this clonotype: Sequence at one end of the junction differs from germline and may be a read error. The chain joins TRBV5-1 to TRBJ2-5; either TRBD1 or TRBD2 may fit D (5 bases each). Germline V lookup: CDR1 SGHRS, CDR2 YFSETQ. The CDR3 has 14 amino acids. The CDR3 spells CTSSRTGRQAGGYF. The CDR3 DNA sequence: TGCACCAGCAGCAGGACGGGACGGCAGGCAGGAGGGTACTTC.

Ten or more counts support this clonotype. The gene calls are TRBV4-3 and TRBJ2-5, with 7 bases fitting TRBD1. With V trimmed by 4 bases and J by 5 bases, 4 bases remained unmatched. CDR3 length: 13 residues. Germline values: CDR1 LGHNA, CDR2 YSLEER. The CDR3 sequence: CASSRDRLETQYF. CDR3 in DNA: TGCGCCAGCAGCCGGGACAGACTGGAGACCCAGTACTTC.

The rearrangement uses TRBV19 and TRBJ1-2, with a tentative D call TRBD1 (5 bases). This CDR3 has 13 amino acids. Germline CDR1 and CDR2: LNHDA and SQIVND (reference sequence). Trimming took off 6 bases at V and 5 bases at J, with 13 bases between the two ends. This CDR3 is CASRPGTAYGYTF. CDR3 sequence (DNA): TGTGCCAGTAGGCCGGGGACCGCTTATGGCTACACCTTC. Drawing the rest from reference TRBV19 and TRBJ1-2, the complete variable domain is DGGITQSPKYLFRKEGQNVTLSCEQNLNHDAMYWYRQDPGQGLRLIYYSQIVNDFQKGDIAEGYSVSREKKESFPLTVTSAQKNPTAFYLCASRPGTAYGYTFGSGTRLTVV.

This chain connects TRBV21-1 to TRBJ2-1; whether TRBD2, the table's D call, matches the DNA was not checked. TRBV21-1 is a recognized pseudogene. The CDR3 consists of 13 residues. CDR3 region: CASSKKLDQEQFF. The CDR3 nucleotides are TGTGCCAGCAGCAAAAAACTAGATCAAGAGCAGTTCTTC.

This chain joins TRBV5-1 and TRBJ2-5; no definite D call. CDR1 SGHRS and CDR2 YFSETQ come from the germline V gene. The CDR3 is 13 amino acids. V lost 3 bases and J 4 bases, leaving 10 bases between the germline ends. DNA for the CDR3: TGCGCCAGCAGCTATAACGCACGAGAGACCCAGTACTTC. Translating gives CASSYNARETQYF.

The chain couples TRBV7-2 to TRBJ1-1; 11 bases match TRBD1. J lost 5 bases, V lost 1 base, and 3 bases had no gene match. The CDR3 consists of 15 residues. Germline V gene sequence: CDR1 SGHTA, CDR2 FQGNSA. Here the CDR3 DNA reads TGTGCCAGCAGCTTAGAGGGGACAGGGGGTACTGAAGCTTTCTTT. This codes for CASSLEGTGGTEAFF.

The rearrangement links TRBV12-3 or TRBV12-4 to TRBJ1-1, with 7 bases lining up with TRBD1. The CDR3 is 15 amino acids. J was trimmed by 1 base and V by 4 bases; bases with no gene match: 6. The chain's CDR3 is CASSSTWTGNTEAFF. CDR3 coding DNA: TGTGCCAGCAGTTCAACCTGGACAGGGAACACTGAAGCTTTCTTT.

At least ten counts were recorded for this clonotype. This chain connects TRBV3-1 to TRBJ2-7; no reliable D call. Germline loops: CDR1 LGHDT, CDR2 YNNKEL (reference sequence). This CDR3 spans 15 amino acids. The V and J ends lost 7 bases and 2 bases respectively, with 18 bases between them. The CDR3 DNA is TGTGCCAGCACTAGACGTCTGGCGTCTACCTACGAGCAGTACTTC. This sequence encodes CASTRRLASTYEQYF.

V gene TRBV20-1 combines with J gene TRBJ2-4, with TRBD1 matching 10 bases. The J call may be in error: the DNA end matches TRBJ2-7 better. Per germline, CDR1 DFQATT and CDR2 SNEGSKA (reference sequence). This CDR3 has 15 residues. The CDR3 region has the DNA TGCAGTGCCAACAGGGGGACAGGGGCCGCCTACGAGCAGTACTTC. This encodes CSANRGTGAAYEQYF.

The chain couples TRBV7-9 to TRBJ1-1; a possible D gene is TRBD1 (5 bases). Trimming took off 5 bases at V and 3 bases at J, with 10 bases between the two ends. Per the germline V gene, CDR1 is SEHNR and CDR2 is FQNEAQ (reference sequence). The CDR3 is 13 amino acids. CDR3 sequence (DNA): TGTGCCAGCAGCATAGGGGCAGACACTGAAGCTTTCTTT. Encoded protein: CASSIGADTEAFF.

This clonotype was picked up many times. The rearrangement joins TRBV7-2 to TRBJ1-4; 8 bases map to TRBD1. Germline CDR1 is SGHTA and CDR2 is FQGNSA. This CDR3 is 14 amino acids long. V lost 1 base, J lost 15 bases, and 10 bases stayed unmatched. The CDR3 is CASSLDGQGAMLFF. CDR3 coding DNA: TGTGCCAGCAGCTTAGATGGCCAGGGGGCAATGTTGTTTTTT.

This clonotype was detected only a few times. J is TRBJ1-1 and V is TRBV12-3 or TRBV12-4, with no clear D. V lost 3 bases to trimming and J lost 1 base, with 9 bases between them. The CDR3 contains 14 residues. The CDR3 loop is CASSFEIRNTEAFF. The CDR3 nucleotides read TGTGCCAGCAGTTTCGAGATTAGGAACACTGAAGCTTTCTTT.

This clonotype was picked up a small number of times. The J gene is TRBJ1-4, the V gene TRBV12-3 or TRBV12-4; 9 nucleotides agree with TRBD1. The CDR3 length is 21 residues. V trimming: 5 bases; J trimming: 0 bases; junction bases outside the gene matches: 19. CDR3 bases: TGTGCCAGCAGTCTTTTTGGGTACAGGGGGCTCCTGCAAGCAACTAATGAAAAACTGTTTTTT. Protein product: CASSLFGYRGLLQATNEKLFF.

This clonotype has more than one count but fewer than ten. The CDR3 nucleotides are TGTGCCAGCAGCCCCCCAGGGAGCTCCTACAATGAGCAGTTCTTC. Translated, it gives CASSPPGSSYNEQFF. The rearrangement links TRBV7-9 to TRBJ2-1; D is possibly TRBD1 or TRBD2 (5 bases each). Trimming shortened V by 5 bases and J by 0 bases, and 11 bases separated the two germline ends. CDR1 is SEHNR and CDR2 is FQNEAQ in the germline V gene (reference sequence). The CDR3 totals 15 residues.

This clonotype was found a few times. The chain employs TRBV11-2 and TRBJ2-5; TRBD1 aligns across 8 bases. Trimming at V came to 3 bases and at J to 1 base, leaving 7 bases not matched to a gene. The CDR3 length is 16 residues. Per germline, CDR1 SGHAT and CDR2 FQNNGV. The CDR3 region has the DNA TGTGCCAGCAGCTTCCTGACAGGGGCATCCCAAGAGACCCAGTACTTC. As protein: CASSFLTGASQETQYF.

This clonotype was seen many times. The CDR3 DNA is TGTGCCACCAGTGATTTCAACAGGGGTGGAATCAATGAGCAGTTCTTC. Its translation is CATSDFNRGGINEQFF. The chain carries TRBV24-1 and TRBJ2-1; 7 bases fit TRBD1. The junction had 8 bases not matched to a gene; V was cut back by 1 base and J by 6 bases. In germline, CDR1 is KGHDR, CDR2 SFDVKD. CDR3 size: 16 residues.

This clonotype was observed a handful of times. The V and J genes are TRBV6-2 or TRBV6-3 and TRBJ1-1, with 9 nucleotides matching TRBD1. J was trimmed by 3 bases and V by 4 bases; bases with no gene match: 9. The germline V gene has CDR1 MNHEY and CDR2 SVGEGT. The CDR3 runs 16 residues. The CDR3 DNA follows: TGTGCCAGCAGTTCGAGACGACAGGGGGGTCACACTGAAGCTTTCTTT. Encoded protein: CASSSRRQGGHTEAFF.

The rearrangement joins TRBV5-6 to TRBJ2-7; D call uncertain. The CDR3 is made up of 14 amino acids. Trimming removed 0 bases from V and 6 bases from J, with 13 bases in between. From germline, CDR1 is SGHDT and CDR2 YYEEEE. The CDR3 reads CASSLVGFLGEQYF. CDR3 DNA sequence: TGTGCCAGCAGCTTGGTGGGGTTCTTGGGCGAGCAGTACTTC.

The chain couples TRBV29-1 to TRBJ1-3; D remains ambiguous. The CDR3 has 10 residues. The V end lost 7 bases, the J end lost 6 bases, and 7 bases lay between the germline ends. Germline V gives CDR1 SQVTM, CDR2 ANQGSEA. DNA of the CDR3: TGCAGCGCCCTGGAAAACACCATATATTTT. Its translation: CSALENTIYF.

This CDR3 is CASSSSASSETQYF. Here the CDR3 DNA reads TGCGCCAGCAGCTCAAGCGCCTCCTCGGAGACCCAGTACTTC. The chain couples TRBV5-1 to TRBJ2-5; D uncertain. This CDR3 spans 14 amino acids. Germline assignment: CDR1 SGHRS and CDR2 YFSETQ. Trimming took 3 bases from V and 5 from J, leaving 14 bases between them.

This clonotype was counted many times. The chain carries TRBV9 and TRBJ2-1; D gene uncertain. CDR1 is SGDLS, CDR2 YYNGEE, per germline. The CDR3 extends over 15 amino acids. Between the trimmed V and J ends, which lost 0 bases and 7 bases, there was a span of 14 bases. As DNA, the CDR3 is TGTGCCAGCAGCGTAGCTCCCCAGCCGTTGAATGAGCAGTTCTTC. It encodes CASSVAPQPLNEQFF.